Listed below are T cell receptor beta chains from one sample, sequenced in a study of shared clonotypes between healthy human individuals. Profiled with immunoSEQ multiplex PCR; TCRdb holds only in-frame clones, not every one. The data show millions of clones, 85% to 95% seen once. Sequences were obtained from naive CD4+ T cells sorted from blood. The receptors were sampled from a man between 18 and 29 years old in good health. CDR3s include the opening cysteine and the closing phenylalanine or tryptophan. D genes are given only for firm matches.

TRBJ1-2,TRBD1,TRBV6-4,CASSLRTGSNYGYTF
TRBJ2-7,.,TRBV7-3,CASSLEPGAGEQYF
TRBJ1-4,TRBD1,TRBV20-1,CSARDHRGLFF
TRBJ2-5,.,TRBV5-4,CASSSQAAETQYF
TRBJ2-2,.,TRBV7-2,CASSLKWQGRLVLFF
TRBJ1-6,TRBD1,TRBV19,CASSIGTGSSPLHF
TRBJ1-3,.,TRBV29-1,CSVEGEVGVRGNTIYF
TRBJ1-2,TRBD1,TRBV29-1,CSVSPGTGSYGYTF
TRBJ2-3,.,TRBV30,CAWNFLPGADTQYF
TRBJ2-1,.,TRBV5-4,CASSLGSTGEQFF
TRBJ1-1,TRBD1,TRBV11-2,CASSPQTGGAGTEAFF
TRBJ2-4,.,TRBV5-6,CARPGVSPLLAKNIQYF
TRBJ2-1,.,TRBV5-8,CASSPPGIAQYNEQFF
TRBJ2-1,.,TRBV11-2,CASSLEGLDNEQFF
TRBJ1-4,.,TRBV11-2,CASSSTGGPNEKLFF
TRBJ2-3,TRBD2,TRBV6-1,CASSEFSGIDTQYF
TRBJ1-2,.,TRBV29-1,CSVEAVDYGYTF
TRBJ2-5,.,TRBV2,CASSNRVFSAILAPSFQETQYF
TRBJ2-7,TRBD2,TRBV2,CASLAGPLYEQYF
TRBJ2-7,TRBD2,TRBV5-1,CASRVAGTYEQYF
TRBJ2-6,.,TRBV7-2,CASSLSAPGANVLTF
TRBJ2-7,.,TRBV20-1,CSGASSYEQYF
TRBJ2-7,TRBD1,TRBV29-1,CSVRGTGSYEQYF
TRBJ2-7,TRBD1,TRBV6-5,CASSYSTGYYEQYF
TRBJ1-1,.,TRBV6-1,CASSGAWVAFF
TRBJ1-1,.,TRBV25-1,CASSVTGNTEAFF
TRBJ1-2,.,TRBV5-6,CASSSTDYGYTF
TRBJ1-5,.,TRBV4-1,CASSRGLVMSNQPQHF
TRBJ1-1,TRBD1,TRBV5-1,CASSSTGGQASEAFF
TRBJ2-7,TRBD2,TRBV5-1,CASSEPSGGQGYEQYF
TRBJ2-1,.,TRBV5-1,CASSFGYNEQFF
TRBJ2-3,.,TRBV18,CASSPLASTDTQYF
TRBJ1-5,TRBD1,TRBV19,CASSLGQGATNQPQHF
TRBJ2-5,TRBD1,TRBV6-1,CASSNRGQETQYF
TRBJ2-3,.,TRBV11-3,CASSSVGGPGQGTQYF